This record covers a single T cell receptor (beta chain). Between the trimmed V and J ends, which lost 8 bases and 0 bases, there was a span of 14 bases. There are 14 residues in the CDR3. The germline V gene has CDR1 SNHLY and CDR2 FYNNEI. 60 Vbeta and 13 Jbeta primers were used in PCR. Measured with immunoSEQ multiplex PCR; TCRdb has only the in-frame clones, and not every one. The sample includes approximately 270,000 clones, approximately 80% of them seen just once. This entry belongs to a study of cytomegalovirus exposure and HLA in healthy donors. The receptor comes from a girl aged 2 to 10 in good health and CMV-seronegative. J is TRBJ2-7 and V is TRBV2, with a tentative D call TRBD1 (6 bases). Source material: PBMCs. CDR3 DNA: TGTGCCAGCTCCGACAGGTGGGGCTCCTACGAGCAGTACTTC. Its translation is CASSDRWGSYEQYF.